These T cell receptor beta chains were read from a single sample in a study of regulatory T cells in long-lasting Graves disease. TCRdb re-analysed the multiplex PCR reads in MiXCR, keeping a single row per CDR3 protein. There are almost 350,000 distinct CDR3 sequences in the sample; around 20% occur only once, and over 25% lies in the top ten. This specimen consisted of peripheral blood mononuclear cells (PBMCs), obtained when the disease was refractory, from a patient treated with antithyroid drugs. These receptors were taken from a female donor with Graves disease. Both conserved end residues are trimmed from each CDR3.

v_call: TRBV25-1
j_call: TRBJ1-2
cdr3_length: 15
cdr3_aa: ASSEGQGAGFGYGYT

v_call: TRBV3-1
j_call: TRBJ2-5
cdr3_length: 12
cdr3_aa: ASSRYSSPETQY

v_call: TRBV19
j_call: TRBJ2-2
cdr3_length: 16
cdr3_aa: ASSIPGWGDRNTGELF

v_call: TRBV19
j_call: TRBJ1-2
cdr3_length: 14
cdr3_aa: ASSPPPQGDRYGYT

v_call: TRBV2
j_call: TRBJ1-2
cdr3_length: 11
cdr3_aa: ASSGQGGYGYT

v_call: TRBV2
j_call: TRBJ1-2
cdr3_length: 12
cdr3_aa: ASSDRAPYYGYT

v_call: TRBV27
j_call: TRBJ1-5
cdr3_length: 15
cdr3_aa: ASSSRWTEYSNQPQH

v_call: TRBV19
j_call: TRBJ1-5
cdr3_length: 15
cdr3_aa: ASTTFGTPRSNQPQH

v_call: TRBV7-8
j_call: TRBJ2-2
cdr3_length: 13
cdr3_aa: ASSWSGQNTGELF

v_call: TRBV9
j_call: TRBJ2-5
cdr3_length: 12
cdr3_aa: ASSVAGAPETQY

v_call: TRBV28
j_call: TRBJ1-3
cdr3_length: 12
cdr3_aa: ASSEAGGRNTIY

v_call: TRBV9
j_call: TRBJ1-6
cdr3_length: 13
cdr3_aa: ASSVGDTANSPLH

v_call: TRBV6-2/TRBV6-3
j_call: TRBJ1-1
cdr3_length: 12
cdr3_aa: ASSERQGLTEAF

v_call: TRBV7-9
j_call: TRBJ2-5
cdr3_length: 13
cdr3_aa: ASSPRVAGGETQY

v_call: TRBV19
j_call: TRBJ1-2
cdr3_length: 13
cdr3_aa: ASSADRRTHYGYT

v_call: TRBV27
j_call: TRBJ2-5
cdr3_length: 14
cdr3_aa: ASSLTYRGPSETQY

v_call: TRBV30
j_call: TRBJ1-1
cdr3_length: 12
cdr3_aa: AWSEAGRNTEAF

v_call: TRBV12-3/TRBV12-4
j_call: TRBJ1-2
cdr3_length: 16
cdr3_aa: ASSLRALPGTVSYGYT

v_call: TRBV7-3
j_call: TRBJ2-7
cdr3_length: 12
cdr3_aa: ASSPSGGLGEQY

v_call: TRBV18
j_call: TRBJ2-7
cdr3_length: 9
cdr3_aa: ASSPGEGQY

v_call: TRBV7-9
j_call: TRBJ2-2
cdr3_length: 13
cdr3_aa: ASSPWVWGTGELF

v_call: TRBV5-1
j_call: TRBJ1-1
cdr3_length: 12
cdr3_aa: ASSLITGGGGAF

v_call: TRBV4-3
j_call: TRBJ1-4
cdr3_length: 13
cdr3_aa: ASSRGGRGNKKLF

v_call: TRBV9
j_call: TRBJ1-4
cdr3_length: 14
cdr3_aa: ASSETRQGGREKLF

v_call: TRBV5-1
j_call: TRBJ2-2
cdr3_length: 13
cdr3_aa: ASRGNPANTGELF

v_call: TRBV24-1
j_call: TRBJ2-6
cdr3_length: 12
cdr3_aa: ATSGGTGANVLT

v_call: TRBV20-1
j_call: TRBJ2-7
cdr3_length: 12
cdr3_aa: SAERREKVYEQY

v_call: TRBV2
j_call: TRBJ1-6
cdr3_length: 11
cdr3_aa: ASSEDTRPPLH

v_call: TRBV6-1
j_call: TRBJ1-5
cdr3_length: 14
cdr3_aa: ASSEVLGLSNQPQH

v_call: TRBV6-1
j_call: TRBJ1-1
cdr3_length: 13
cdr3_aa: ASSEDGTGGFGAF

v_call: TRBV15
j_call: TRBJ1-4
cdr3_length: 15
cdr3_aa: ATSREQGPATNEKLF

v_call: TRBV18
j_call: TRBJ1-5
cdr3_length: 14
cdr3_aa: ASSPRGPNSNQPQH

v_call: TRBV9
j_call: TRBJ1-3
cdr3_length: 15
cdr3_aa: ASSPDQGRNSGNTIY

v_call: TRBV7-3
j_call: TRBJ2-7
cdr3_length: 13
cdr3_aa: ASSSRVRLAYEQY

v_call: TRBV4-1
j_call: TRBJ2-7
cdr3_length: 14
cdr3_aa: ASSPAVGGTAYEQY

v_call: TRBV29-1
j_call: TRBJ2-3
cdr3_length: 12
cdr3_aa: SVPTVGYTDTQY

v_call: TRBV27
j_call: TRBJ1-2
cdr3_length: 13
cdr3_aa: ASSVGGLGSVGYT

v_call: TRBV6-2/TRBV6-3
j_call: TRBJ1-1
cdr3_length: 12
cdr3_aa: ASHTGLGENRAF

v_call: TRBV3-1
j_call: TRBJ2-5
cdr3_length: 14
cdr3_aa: ASSPQIGTGQETQY

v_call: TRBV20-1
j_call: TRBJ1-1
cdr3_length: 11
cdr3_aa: SAPGAANTEAF

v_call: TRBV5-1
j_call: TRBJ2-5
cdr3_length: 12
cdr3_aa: ASSLGEYQETQY

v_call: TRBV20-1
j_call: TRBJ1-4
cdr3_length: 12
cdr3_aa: SASTQAFNEKLF

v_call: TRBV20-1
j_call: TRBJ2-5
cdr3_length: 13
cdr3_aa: SARAAERSKETQY

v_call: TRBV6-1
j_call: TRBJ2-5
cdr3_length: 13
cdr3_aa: ASTPAGGGQETQY

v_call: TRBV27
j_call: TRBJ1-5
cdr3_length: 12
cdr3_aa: ASRGKIDRGLSH

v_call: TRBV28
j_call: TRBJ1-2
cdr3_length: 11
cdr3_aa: ASRLGGPSGYT